This is a list of T cell receptor beta chains from one sample in a study of blood T cell repertoires in COVID-19. The table came from immunoSEQ multiplex PCR; TCRdb's copy has only in-frame clones and leaves some out. In the table there are just over 60,000 clones, approximately 79% of which are singletons. The sequencing input was peripheral blood. These receptors all come from an elderly woman with active or convalescent COVID-19. Both conserved end residues are part of each CDR3. Each record gives: CDR3 length, clone size, V gene, J gene, D gene, CDR3 DNA, CDR3 protein. The D gene is left open where the match is weak. Clone size appears in some rows only: once, few, many, or a class for an expanded clone.

>15|-|TRBV6-1|TRBJ1-4|-
TGTGCCAGCAGTGAATCGGGAGGAGTAGGCGAAAAACTGTTTTTT
CASSESGGVGEKLFF
>15|-|TRBV6-5|TRBJ1-2|-
TGTGCCAGCAGGTCCCTGTGGACAGTCAACTATGGCTACACCTTC
CASRSLWTVNYGYTF
>15|few|TRBV7-2|TRBJ1-2|-
TGTGCCAGCAGCTTTCGTTCGTTAGGAGAACGAATGGACACCTTC
CASSFRSLGERMDTF
>15|-|TRBV19|TRBJ2-6|-
TGTGCCAGTAGTAACCAAGCCCTCGGGGCCAACGTCCTGACTTTC
CASSNQALGANVLTF
>13|few|TRBV11-1|TRBJ2-1|-
TGTGCCAGCAGCTTAGCGGGGGGCAATGAGCAGTTCTTC
CASSLAGGNEQFF
>15|-|TRBV7-2|TRBJ1-3|-
TGTGCCAGCAGCTTACAGGGAAACTCTGGAAACACCATATATTTT
CASSLQGNSGNTIYF
>14|-|TRBV5-4|TRBJ1-1|-
TGTGCCAGCCTACAGGACCCAACTGGCACTGAAGCTTTCTTT
CASLQDPTGTEAFF
>14|-|TRBV2|TRBJ1-2|TRBD1
TGTGCCAGCAACCCCGGGACAGCTGTCTATGGCTACACCTTC
CASNPGTAVYGYTF
>16|-|TRBV5-1|TRBJ1-1|-
TGCGCCAGCAGCCTGGCGCCCGGGACAAGTGGCACTGAAGCTTTCTTT
CASSLAPGTSGTEAFF
>12|-|TRBV5-6|TRBJ1-2|-
TGTGCCAGCAGCTTGGGGCCCTATGGCTACACCTTC
CASSLGPYGYTF
>14|few|TRBV7-9|TRBJ1-1|-
TGTGCCAGCAGCTTAGTGGAGAGGCAGAATGAAGCTTTCTTT
CASSLVERQNEAFF
>16|-|TRBV5-1|TRBJ2-3|TRBD2
TGCGCCAGCAGAGCTAGCGGGGGGAGGTCGACAGATACGCAGTATTTT
CASRASGGRSTDTQYF
>14|-|TRBV28|TRBJ1-2|-
TGTGCCAGCAGTTTATCTGGGAGAATCTATGGCTACACCTTC
CASSLSGRIYGYTF
>17|-|TRBV2|TRBJ2-5|TRBD2
TGTGCCAGCAGTGAAGCTAGCGGGGGGGCCCGCCAAGAGACCCAGTACTTC
CASSEASGGARQETQYF
>17|-|TRBV18|TRBJ1-4|-
TGTGCCAGCTCAGCCCGCGTTCCCCTTGCAACTAATGAAAAACTGTTTTTT
CASSARVPLATNEKLFF
>14|-|TRBV2|TRBJ1-2|TRBD1
TGTGCCAGCAGTCGACGACAGGGGAACTATGGCTACACCTTC
CASSRRQGNYGYTF
>15|few|TRBV19|TRBJ1-5|TRBD1
TGTGCCAGCGGGACAGGGGGAGCCGCGGGGCAGCCCCAGCATTTT
CASGTGGAAGQPQHF
>16|-|TRBV9|TRBJ2-2|-
TGTGCCAGCAGCGTAGCTACGGTGAGCGGCACCGGGGAGCTGTTTTTT
CASSVATVSGTGELFF
>12|-|TRBV7-8|TRBJ2-3|-
TGTGCCAGCACCCCCAGTGCGGGTACGCAGTATTTT
CASTPSAGTQYF
>14|once|TRBV6-5|TRBJ2-4|-
TGTGCCAGCAGTACCAGGGGAGGGAGAAACATTCAGTACTTC
CASSTRGGRNIQYF
>14|-|TRBV15|TRBJ1-2|TRBD1
TGTGCCACCAGCAGACGGCAGGGGGAGGATGGCTACACCTTC
CATSRRQGEDGYTF
>11|-|TRBV30|TRBJ1-2|-
TGTGCCTGGAGGGTAGGAGGCGGCTACACCTTC
CAWRVGGGYTF
>14|-|TRBV5-1|TRBJ1-2|-
TGCGCCAGCAGCCCGGACAGTTCTAACTATGGCTACACCTTC
CASSPDSSNYGYTF
>15|-|TRBV23-1|TRBJ2-2|TRBD1
TGCGCCAGCAGTGGGACAGGGGGCAACACCGGGGAGCTGTTTTTT
CASSGTGGNTGELFF
>13|once|TRBV12-3/TRBV12-4|TRBJ1-1|-
TGTGCCAGCAGTCCCCGACAAGTGCAAGTCATATTCTTT
CASSPRQVQVIFF
>15|-|TRBV18|TRBJ1-3|-
TGTGCCAGCTCCCCGGGTGACAGCTCTGGAAACACCATATATTTT
CASSPGDSSGNTIYF
>15|-|TRBV3-1/TRBV3-2|TRBJ2-5|-
TGTGCCAGCAGCCCTCCAATGGTGAGGTCAGAGACCCAGTACTTC
CASSPPMVRSETQYF
>14|-|TRBV6-5|TRBJ1-2|-
TGTGCCAGCTCGTGGAGTCAAACTAACTATGGCTACACCTTC
CASSWSQTNYGYTF
>16|-|TRBV19|TRBJ2-3|-
TGTGCCAGTAGTACGCGGTCCAGGGGGGGCACAGATACGCAGTATTTT
CASSTRSRGGTDTQYF
>18|-|TRBV9|TRBJ2-6|-
TGTGCCAGCAGCGCACGAGGGCTCTTAAGCTCTGGGGCCAACGTCCTGACTTTC
CASSARGLLSSGANVLTF
>14|-|TRBV19|TRBJ1-2|-
TGTGCCAGTAGCCCGGACAGCCCCTACTATGGCTACACCTTC
CASSPDSPYYGYTF
>14|-|TRBV6-4|TRBJ2-2|TRBD1
TGTGCCAGCAGCGGGACAGGGAACACCGGGGAGCTGTTTTTT
CASSGTGNTGELFF
>14|-|TRBV30|TRBJ1-2|TRBD1
TGTGCCTGGAGGACAGGGGGCGCGTACTATGGCTACACCTTC
CAWRTGGAYYGYTF
>13|-|TRBV6-1|TRBJ1-5|-
TGTGCCAGCAGTGAACAGGTTTTCCAGCCCCAGCATTTT
CASSEQVFQPQHF
>16|-|TRBV4-1|TRBJ2-5|TRBD1
TGCGCCAGCAGCCTCCGTTATAATACAGGGGTGGAGACCCAGTACTTC
CASSLRYNTGVETQYF
>15|-|TRBV5-4|TRBJ1-1|TRBD1
TGTGCCAGCAGCTTCGACAGGGGTCGCGGGACTGAAGCTTTCTTT
CASSFDRGRGTEAFF
>16|-|TRBV30|TRBJ1-6|TRBD1
TGTGCCTGGGGAAGGACAGGGGTGGACTATAATTCACCCCTCCACTTT
CAWGRTGVDYNSPLHF
>15|-|TRBV7-8|TRBJ1-1|-
TGTGCCAGCAGCTTAGCGCTCGACAGGCGGACTGAAGCTTTCTTT
CASSLALDRRTEAFF
>14|-|TRBV7-9|TRBJ2-2|TRBD1
TGTGCCAGCGCAGGGACAGGGGGCACCGGGGAGCTGTTTTTT
CASAGTGGTGELFF
>15|-|TRBV5-4|TRBJ1-1|-
TGTGCCAGCAACCTGGGGCCAGGCGGGAACACTGAAGCTTTCTTT
CASNLGPGGNTEAFF
>15|-|TRBV7-9|TRBJ1-2|TRBD1
TGTGCCAGCAGCATACCACAGGGGCCACTCTATGGCTACACCTTC
CASSIPQGPLYGYTF
>14|-|TRBV10-3|TRBJ2-5|TRBD1
TGTGCCATCAGCTCCGGGACAGGGGCGGAGACCCAGTACTTC
CAISSGTGAETQYF
>12|-|TRBV27|TRBJ1-1|TRBD1
TGTGCCAGCAGTACAATATCAGGGGGGGCTTTCTTT
CASSTISGGAFF
>14|-|TRBV11-3|TRBJ1-1|-
TGTGCCAGCAGCTTAGGGAGGGGCCCTGTCGGGGCTTTCTTT
CASSLGRGPVGAFF
>14|few|TRBV21-1|TRBJ1-1|-
TGTGCCAGCAGCGGACAGGGGCGATTCACTGAAGCTTTCTTT
CASSGQGRFTEAFF
>14|-|TRBV11-3|TRBJ1-2|-
TGTGCCAGCACCCCCGGGGGACGGAACTATGGCTACACCTTC
CASTPGGRNYGYTF
>15|-|TRBV5-1|TRBJ2-5|TRBD2
TGCGCCAGCAGCTTGGGGACTAGCGGGCAAGAGACCCAGTACTTC
CASSLGTSGQETQYF
>16|-|TRBV18|TRBJ2-7|TRBD2
TGTGCCAGCTCACCACCTCTAAGCGGGGGGTCATACGAGCAGTACTTC
CASSPPLSGGSYEQYF
>14|-|TRBV7-2|TRBJ2-7|TRBD1
TGTGCCAGCAGCTGGGACAGGGGGATCTACGAGCAGTACTTC
CASSWDRGIYEQYF
>17|-|TRBV6-6|TRBJ2-1|-
TGTGCCAGCAGTCTCCGCCGGAGGCCTGACTCCTACAATGAGCAGTTCTTC
CASSLRRRPDSYNEQFF
>15|-|TRBV19|TRBJ2-1|-
TGTGCCAGTAGTCTTCGGGGGGCCCCTCTGAATGAGCAGTTCTTC
CASSLRGAPLNEQFF
>14|-|TRBV11-3|TRBJ1-1|-
TGTGCCAGCAGCTTACCAGGACTGAGAACTGAAGCTTTCTTT
CASSLPGLRTEAFF